The 18 T cell receptor beta chains below come from one sample, sequenced in a study of regulatory T cells in long-lasting Graves disease. Library construction for TCR beta used iRepertoire HTBI primers and Arm-PCR of CDR3 regions. Each CDR3 protein gets one entry after TCRdb re-called the multiplex PCR reads with MiXCR. The table has a few hundred thousand distinct CDR3 sequences, 15% to 20% seen once; the top ten hold 20%. The time point: newly diagnosed GD, antithyroid drugs for less than 3 months. Making the TCR library involved RNA that had been extracted from PBMCs. Another study also made use of these data, one on T cells in Graves' hyperthyroidism and ophthalmopathy.

Sequences were derived from peripheral blood mononuclear cells (PBMCs), sampled at new diagnosis, from a patient treated with antithyroid drugs. These receptors were taken from a woman in her late teens or twenties with Graves disease.

This clonotype occurred a few times. The chain couples TRBV19 to TRBJ2-7; maybe TRBD1 (6 bases). Trimming cost V 8 bases and J 3 bases, with 14 bases left between them. Per germline, CDR1 LNHDA and CDR2 SQIVND (reference sequence). The CDR3 sequence is 13 residues long. In DNA form, the CDR3 reads TGTGCCAGTGCCCGGGACACTAACTACGAGCAGTACTTC. It translates to CASARDTNYEQYF.

This clonotype was seen many times. V and J are TRBV24-1 and TRBJ1-6, with D perhaps matching TRBD1 (5 bases). Germline V CDR1 and CDR2: KGHDR, SFDVKD. The CDR3 is 16 residues long. The germline V and J ends were trimmed by 3 bases and 8 bases, with 16 bases remaining between them. The CDR3 here is CATSDRGWGGDSPLHF. Written as DNA, the CDR3 is TGTGCCACCAGTGATCGGGGCTGGGGAGGAGATTCACCCCTCCACTTT.

Many counts were recorded for this clonotype. This rearrangement joins TRBV12-3 or TRBV12-4 to TRBJ2-3; D possibly uses TRBD1 or TRBD2 (5 bases each). The CDR3 is 12 amino acids. The V and J ends lost 6 bases and 7 bases respectively, with 11 bases between them. CDR3 DNA: TGTGCCAGCAGCCGGGGACGTTATACGCAGTATTTT. Protein sequence: CASSRGRYTQYF.

This clonotype was seen ten or more times. The chain combines TRBV5-5 with TRBJ2-7; 7 bases align to TRBD1. The V gene end was trimmed by 4 bases and the J gene end by 2 bases; junction bases not matched to a gene: 15. The CDR3 runs 17 residues. CDR1 and CDR2 from the germline V gene are SGHKS and YYEKEE (reference sequence). CDR3 sequence (DNA): TGTGCCAGCAGCCAGAATGCCGGGACAGACTCTACCTACGAGCAGTACTTC. Protein: CASSQNAGTDSTYEQYF.

The table lists this clonotype with many counts. CDR3 sequence reads: CASSRTGYGYTF. The CDR3 coding sequence is TGTGCCAGCAGTAGGACGGGCTATGGCTACACCTTC. This sequence joins TRBV6-1 and TRBJ1-2; no firm D call. CDR1 is MNHNS, CDR2 SASEGT, per germline. V was shortened by 5 bases and J by 4 bases, with 8 bases between the two germline ends. This CDR3 region has 12 residues.

This clonotype was observed many times. This CDR3 is CATRRDTGYEQYF. The CDR3 DNA follows: TGCGCCACCCGCCGGGACACTGGCTACGAGCAGTACTTC. This chain joins TRBV5-1 and TRBJ2-7; a weak D match, TRBD1 (6 bases). Trimming stripped 9 bases from V and 3 bases from J, with 16 bases between. The CDR3 runs 13 residues. CDR1 and CDR2 from the germline V gene are SGHRS and YFSETQ.

This clonotype was seen many times. The chain combines TRBV6-5 with TRBJ1-2, with a tentative D call TRBD1 (5 bases). The V end lost 0 bases, the J end lost 2 bases, and 10 bases lay between the germline ends. CDR1 and CDR2 (germline): MNHEY, SVGAGI. The CDR3 loop spans 15 amino acids. The CDR3 DNA is TGTGCCAGCAGTTACTCAAGGCGGGGGAACTATGGCTACACCTTC. It yields the protein CASSYSRRGNYGYTF.

This sequence joins TRBV7-9 and TRBJ2-3; 8 nucleotides align to TRBD2. This CDR3 is 15 amino acids long. Trimming took 5 bases from V and 0 from J; bases not matched to a gene: 4. Germline assignment: CDR1 SEHNR and CDR2 FQNEAQ (reference sequence). CDR3 bases: TGTGCCAGCAGCGGTAGCGGGGCTAGCACAGATACGCAGTATTTT. Its protein is CASSGSGASTDTQYF.

This clonotype appeared many times. The chain carries TRBV12-3 or TRBV12-4 and TRBJ2-4; D gene ambiguous. The V end lost 2 bases, the J end lost 7 bases, and 3 bases lay between the germline ends. The CDR3 has 11 residues. The CDR3 DNA reads TGTGCCAGCAGTTTAATGAACATTCAGTACTTC. The encoded protein is CASSLMNIQYF.

The chain is built from TRBV7-8 and TRBJ1-4; 7 bases map to TRBD1. V trimming: 0 bases; J trimming: 0 bases; junction bases outside the gene matches: 7. The CDR3 is 18 amino acids. The germline V gene has CDR1 SGHVS and CDR2 FQNEAQ. The DNA for the CDR3 is TGTGCCAGCAGCTTAGCGACACAGGGGTTCGCAACTAATGAAAAACTGTTTTTT. It translates to CASSLATQGFATNEKLFF.

This clonotype was counted a few times. V is TRBV7-3 and J is TRBJ2-3; 8 positions agree with TRBD2. V lost 6 bases, J lost 2 bases, and 1 base stayed unmatched. There are 13 residues in the CDR3. In germline, CDR1 is SGHTA, CDR2 FQGTGA. Here the CDR3 DNA reads TGTGCCAGCAGTAGCGGGAACACAGATACGCAGTATTTT. Its translation is CASSSGNTDTQYF.

The chain carries TRBV4-2 and TRBJ1-4; D remains ambiguous. This CDR3 has 16 amino acids. The germline V gene has CDR1 LGHNA and CDR2 YNFKEQ. Trimming left V 0 bases short and J 2 bases short, with 10 bases between. The CDR3 bases are TGTGCCAGCAGCCAAGACTCCGTGGGGACTAATGAAAAACTGTTTTTT. The encoded protein is CASSQDSVGTNEKLFF.

This clonotype came up many times. This chain connects TRBV18 to TRBJ1-2; TRBD1 is a possible D gene (5 bases). V lost 4 bases and J 6 bases, leaving 15 bases between the germline ends. The germline CDR1 and CDR2 sequences are KGHSH and LQKENI. CDR3 length equals 14 residues. CDR3 amino acids: CASSLDSSRDGYTF. For the CDR3, the DNA is TGTGCCAGCTCACTCGACAGCTCCCGGGATGGCTACACCTTC.

Many counts were recorded for this clonotype. The rearrangement joins TRBV3-1 to TRBJ2-2, with D uncertain. CDR1 is LGHDT, CDR2 YNNKEL, per germline (reference sequence). This CDR3 is built from 15 residues. V was pared by 4 bases and J by 1 base, with 10 bases between. CDR3 nucleotides: TGTGCCAGCAGCCCCATCAGGAGGAACACCGGGGAGCTGTTTTTT. Translation: CASSPIRRNTGELFF.

The chain is built from TRBV12-3 or TRBV12-4 and TRBJ2-2, with TRBD2 identical over 7 bases. This CDR3 is 18 amino acids long. V lost 3 bases, J lost 5 bases, and 15 bases stayed unmatched. CDR3 coding DNA: TGTGCCAGCAGTTTTGGCTTGGGAGGACTAGGTGGAACCGGGGAGCTGTTTTTT. This sequence encodes CASSFGLGGLGGTGELFF.

A note on this clonotype: This may be a read error, as it is one base from a much larger clone. CDR3 DNA: TGTGCCAGCTCTCACAGGGGTAGCAATCAGCCCCAGAATTTT. The encoded protein is CASSHRGSNQPQNF. The chain recombines TRBV18 with TRBJ1-5, with 7 bases lining up with TRBD1. This CDR3 is built from 14 residues. CDR1 KGHSH and CDR2 LQKENI come from the germline V gene. Variable domain in full (rest from reference TRBV18 and TRBJ1-5): NAGVMQNPRHLVRRRGQEARLRCSPMKGHSHVYWYRQLPEEGLKFMVYLQKENIIDESGMPKERFSAEFPKEGPSILRIQQVVRGDSAAYFCASSHRGSNQPQNFGDGTRLSIL.

Comment on this clonotype: Being one base from a much bigger clone, this may be a read error. The gene calls are TRBV3-1 and TRBJ2-3; D not certain. Germline V CDR1 and CDR2: LGHDT, YNNKEL (reference sequence). CDR3 length: 15 amino acids. CDR3 bases: TGTGCCAGCAGCTTACGTGCCGGGCACACAGATACGCGGTATTTT. It codes for CASSLRAGHTDTRYF.

In its sample, this clonotype was seen a few times. The chain carries TRBV20-1 and TRBJ1-1; TRBD1 might be the D (5 bases). V lost 2 bases, J lost 5 bases, and 15 bases lay in between. CDR3 length: 14 residues. CDR1 is DFQATT and CDR2 is SNEGSKA in the germline V gene (reference sequence). In DNA form, the CDR3 reads TGCAGTGCTAGACTGGCGGGGGGAGGGACTGAAGCTTTCTTT. Translating gives CSARLAGGGTEAFF.